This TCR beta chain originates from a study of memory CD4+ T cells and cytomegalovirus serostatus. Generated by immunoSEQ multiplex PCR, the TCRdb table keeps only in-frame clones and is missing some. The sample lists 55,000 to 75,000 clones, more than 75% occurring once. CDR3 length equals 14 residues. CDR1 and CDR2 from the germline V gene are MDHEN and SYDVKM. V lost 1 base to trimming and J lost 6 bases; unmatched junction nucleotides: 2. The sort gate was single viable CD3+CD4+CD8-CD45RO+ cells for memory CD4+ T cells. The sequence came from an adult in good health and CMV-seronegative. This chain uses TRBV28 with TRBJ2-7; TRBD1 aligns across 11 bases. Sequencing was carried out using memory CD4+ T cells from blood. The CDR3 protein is CASSLSGTGGEQYF. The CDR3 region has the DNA TGTGCCAGCAGTTTATCCGGGACAGGGGGCGAGCAGTACTTC.